Below, 8 T cell receptor beta chains from the same sample are listed, as sequenced in a study of response to subunit inactivated influenza vaccine. TCRdb fed the RT-PCR reads into MiXCR, producing one record per CDR3 protein. The data contain more than 450,000 distinct CDR3 sequences, 11% of them singletons. A further study also used this sample, focusing on T cells expressing NK-cell markers. As reported in that work: A 5'RACE template switching approach incorporating UMIs was used to make TCR beta cDNA.

The specimen comprised PBMCs from blood, sampled on the day of vaccination. These receptor sequences come from a middle-aged man who received an inactivated influenza vaccine.

The chain has TRBV7-2 and TRBJ2-3, with 8 bases matching TRBD2. Per the germline V gene, CDR1 is SGHTA and CDR2 is FQGNSA. The length of the CDR3 is 17 residues. Trimming cost V 8 bases and J 1 base; bases outside gene matches: 14. The CDR3 is CASGISSGSFRTDTQYF. The CDR3 DNA reads TGTGCCAGCGGAATTTCTAGCGGGTCCTTTCGCACAGATACGCAGTATTTT.

This chain uses TRBV7-9 with TRBJ1-5; D unclear. The CDR3 covers 14 residues. Germline V gene sequence: CDR1 SEHNR, CDR2 FQNEAQ (reference sequence). V shed 1 base and J shed 3 bases, with 7 bases lying between them. CDR3 in amino acids: CASSLDGYNQPQHF. As DNA, the CDR3 is TGTGCCAGCAGCTTAGACGGTTACAATCAGCCCCAGCATTTT.

The CDR3 coding sequence is TGTGCCAGCGGCCCCGGGCGCGTCTCCTACAATGAGCAGTTCTTC. Amino acids: CASGPGRVSYNEQFF. This chain connects TRBV4-2 to TRBJ2-1; D ambiguous. Germline assignment: CDR1 LGHNA and CDR2 YNFKEQ. This CDR3 comprises 15 residues. The V gene lost 8 bases and the J gene lost 0 bases, with 14 bases spanning the gap.

This clonotype was counted a few times. This chain uses TRBV6-1 with TRBJ1-1; D remains unclear. Germline loops: CDR1 MNHNS, CDR2 SASEGT. The CDR3 consists of 13 residues. Between the trimmed V and J ends, which lost 4 bases and 6 bases, there was a span of 12 bases. The CDR3: CASSGARGAEAFF. CDR3 coding DNA: TGTGCCAGCAGTGGCGCGAGAGGAGCTGAAGCTTTCTTT.

This clonotype has more than one count but fewer than ten. This rearrangement joins TRBV28 to TRBJ2-7; D uncertain. The CDR3 sequence is 15 residues long. V was cut by 1 base and J by 2 bases, with 12 bases left in between. CDR1 and CDR2 (germline): MDHEN, SYDVKM. CDR3 in amino acids: CASSLSALGTYEQYF. CDR3 nucleotide sequence: TGTGCCAGCAGTTTATCGGCTCTGGGGACCTACGAGCAGTACTTC. Filled out from reference TRBV28 and TRBJ2-7, the complete variable domain reads DVKVTQSSRYLVKRTGEKVFLECVQDMDHENMFWYRQDPGLGLRLIYFSYDVKMKEKGDIPEGYSVSREKKERFSLILESASTNQTSMYLCASSLSALGTYEQYFGPGTRLTVT.

This clonotype was counted at least ten times. V usage is TRBV5-1 and J usage is TRBJ1-5; a weak D match, TRBD1 (5 bases). Per germline, CDR1 SGHRS and CDR2 YFSETQ. The CDR3 has 15 amino acids. V was shortened by 0 bases and J by 6 bases, with 13 bases between the two germline ends. The CDR3 nucleotides read TGCGCCAGCAGCTTGGATGGGGGATTTGGTCAGCCCCAGCATTTT. This codes for CASSLDGGFGQPQHF.

The V call is TRBV2, the J call TRBJ1-3; D is uncertain. The CDR3 totals 15 residues. Germline lookup yields CDR1 SNHLY and CDR2 FYNNEI. Trimming shortened V by 6 bases and J by 0 bases, and 12 bases separated the two germline ends. The CDR3 DNA reads as TGTGCCAGCAGGGCCGACTCAGGCTCTGGAAACACCATATATTTT. Its protein is CASRADSGSGNTIYF.

A few counts support this clonotype. The rearrangement uses TRBV4-3 and TRBJ1-1; weak D call: TRBD1 (6 bases). The germline CDR1 and CDR2 sequences are LGHNA and YSLEER. The V and J ends lost 0 bases and 5 bases respectively, with 10 bases between them. This CDR3 contains 14 residues. The chain's CDR3 is CASSQEGGGTEAFF. The DNA of the CDR3 is TGCGCCAGCAGCCAAGAAGGGGGTGGGACTGAAGCTTTCTTT.